Listed below are T cell receptor beta chains from one sample, sequenced in a study of OX40 agonist ivuxolimab in advanced cancers. Here immunoSEQ multiplex PCR was the method, and the copy in TCRdb shows in-frame clones only, minus some. Of approximately 80,000 clones in the sample, around 82% were seen once. The specimen comprised CD4+ or CD8+ T cells sorted from blood, sampled in a trial of the OX40 agonist ivuxolimab. The receptors were gathered from an adult with an advanced solid tumor such as melanoma, head and neck, liver or kidney cancer. Both conserved end residues are part of each CDR3. The D gene is left open where the match is weak. A clone size is listed for some rows: how often the clone was seen (once, few, many), or a class if it is expanded.

V	size	J	D	length	DNA	CDR3
TRBV6-6	.	TRBJ2-7	.	13	TGTGCCAGCAGTTACTTGGGTGCTGAGGAGCAGTACTTC	CASSYLGAEEQYF
TRBV27	.	TRBJ2-7	.	14	TGTGCCAGCAGGTCGATGAACAGAGATTACGAGCAGTACTTC	CASRSMNRDYEQYF
TRBV28	.	TRBJ2-7	TRBD2	15	TGTGCCAGCAGTCCGTTACAGCGGGGGACATACGAGCAGTACTTC	CASSPLQRGTYEQYF
TRBV11-2	.	TRBJ1-1	.	14	TGTGCCAGCAGCTTATCGACAGTAAACACTGAAGCTTTCTTT	CASSLSTVNTEAFF
TRBV11-2	.	TRBJ2-7	TRBD2	13	TGTGCCAGCAGCTTAGGTACGGGAGGCGAGCAGTACTTC	CASSLGTGGEQYF
TRBV28	few	TRBJ2-3	.	19	TGTGCCAGCAGTGGGTCCGAGGGATTTCGCGGGTCCAGCCCAGATACGCAGTATTTT	CASSGSEGFRGSSPDTQYF
TRBV19	.	TRBJ2-1	.	13	TGTGCCAGTAGTATGGCTAGCGCGTCGATGCAGTTCTTC	CASSMASASMQFF
TRBV21-1	.	TRBJ2-7	.	14	TGTGCCAGCAGCATGCCGGGACAGGGGAGCGAGCAGTACTTC	CASSMPGQGSEQYF
TRBV4-3	few	TRBJ2-3	.	15	TGCGCCAGCACCCTCGGACTCAATTCCGCGGATACGCAGTATTTT	CASTLGLNSADTQYF
TRBV18	.	TRBJ2-1	TRBD2	18	TGTGCCAGCTCACCTGGGACTAGCGGGAGCTTCTCCTACAATGAGCAGTTCTTC	CASSPGTSGSFSYNEQFF
TRBV27	once	TRBJ2-7	.	13	TGTGCCAGCAGTTTAGCAGGGTTCTACGAGCAGTACTTC	CASSLAGFYEQYF
TRBV7-8	.	TRBJ2-6	.	17	TGTGCCAGCAGCCCCAAGCCTATTTTCTCTGGGGCCAACGTCCTGACTTTC	CASSPKPIFSGANVLTF